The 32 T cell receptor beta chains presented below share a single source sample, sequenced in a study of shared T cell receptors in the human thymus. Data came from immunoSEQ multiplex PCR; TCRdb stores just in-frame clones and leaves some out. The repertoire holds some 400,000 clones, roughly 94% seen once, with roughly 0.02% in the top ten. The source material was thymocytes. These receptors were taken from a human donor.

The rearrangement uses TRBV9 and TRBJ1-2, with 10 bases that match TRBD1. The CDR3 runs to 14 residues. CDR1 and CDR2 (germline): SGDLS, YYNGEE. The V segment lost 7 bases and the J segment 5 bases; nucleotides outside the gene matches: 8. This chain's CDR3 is CASGPGTGAYGYTF. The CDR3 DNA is TGTGCCAGCGGTCCGGGGACAGGGGCTTATGGCTACACCTTC.

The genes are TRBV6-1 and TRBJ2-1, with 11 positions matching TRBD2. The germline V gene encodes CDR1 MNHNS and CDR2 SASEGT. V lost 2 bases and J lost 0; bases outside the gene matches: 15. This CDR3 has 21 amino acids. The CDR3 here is CASSERDQLAGDRSSYNEQFF. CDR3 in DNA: TGTGCCAGCAGTGAAAGGGACCAACTAGCGGGAGATAGGAGCTCCTACAATGAGCAGTTCTTC.

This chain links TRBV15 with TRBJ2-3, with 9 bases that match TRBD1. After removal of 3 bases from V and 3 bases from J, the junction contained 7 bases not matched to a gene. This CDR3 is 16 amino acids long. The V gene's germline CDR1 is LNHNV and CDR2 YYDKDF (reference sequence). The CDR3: CATSRRGQGWTDTQYF. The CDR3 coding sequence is TGTGCCACCAGCAGGCGGGGACAGGGTTGGACAGATACGCAGTATTTT.

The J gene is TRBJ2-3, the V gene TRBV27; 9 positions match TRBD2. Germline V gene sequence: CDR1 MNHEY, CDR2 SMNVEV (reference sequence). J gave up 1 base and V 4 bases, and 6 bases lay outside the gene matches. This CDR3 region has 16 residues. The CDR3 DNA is TGTGCCAGCAGTTCCCGCGGGAGGGCCCGCACAGATACGCAGTATTTT. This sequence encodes CASSSRGRARTDTQYF.

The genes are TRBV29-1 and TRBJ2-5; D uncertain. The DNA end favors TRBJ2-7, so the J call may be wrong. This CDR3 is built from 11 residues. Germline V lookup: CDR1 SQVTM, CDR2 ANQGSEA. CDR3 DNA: TGCAGCGTCGCAGGCAGTTACGAGCAGTACTTC. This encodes CSVAGSYEQYF.

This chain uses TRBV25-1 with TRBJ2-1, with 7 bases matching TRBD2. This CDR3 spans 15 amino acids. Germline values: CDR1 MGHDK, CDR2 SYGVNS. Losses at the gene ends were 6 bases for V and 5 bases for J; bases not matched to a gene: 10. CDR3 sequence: CASSPPAGDHNEQFF. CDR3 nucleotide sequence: TGTGCCAGCAGCCCTCCGGCGGGAGACCACAATGAGCAGTTCTTC.

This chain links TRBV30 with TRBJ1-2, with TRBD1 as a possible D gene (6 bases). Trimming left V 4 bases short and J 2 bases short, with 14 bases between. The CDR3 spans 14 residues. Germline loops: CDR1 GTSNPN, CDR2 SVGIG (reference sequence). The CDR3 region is CAWMGDTRNYGYTF. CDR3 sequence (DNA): TGTGCCTGGATGGGGGACACTAGAAACTATGGCTACACCTTC.

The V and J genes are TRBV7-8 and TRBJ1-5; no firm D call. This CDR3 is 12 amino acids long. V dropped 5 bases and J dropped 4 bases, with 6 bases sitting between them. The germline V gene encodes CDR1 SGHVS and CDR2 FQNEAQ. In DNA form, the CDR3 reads TGTGCCAGCAGCCGGGGTAATCAGCCCCAGCATTTT. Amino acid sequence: CASSRGNQPQHF.

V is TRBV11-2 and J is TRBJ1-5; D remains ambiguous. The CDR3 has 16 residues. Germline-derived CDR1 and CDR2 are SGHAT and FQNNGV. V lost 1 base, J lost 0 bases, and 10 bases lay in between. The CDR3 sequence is CASSLGPYRSNQPQHF. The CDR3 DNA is TGTGCCAGCAGCTTAGGCCCATACCGTAGCAATCAGCCCCAGCATTTT.

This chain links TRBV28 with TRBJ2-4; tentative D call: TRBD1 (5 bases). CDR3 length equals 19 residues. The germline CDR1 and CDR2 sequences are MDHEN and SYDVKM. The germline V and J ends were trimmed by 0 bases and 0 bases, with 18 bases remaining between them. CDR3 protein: CASSLWGPPGPLAKNIQYF. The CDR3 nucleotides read TGTGCCAGCAGTTTATGGGGGCCGCCGGGTCCTCTAGCCAAAAACATTCAGTACTTC.

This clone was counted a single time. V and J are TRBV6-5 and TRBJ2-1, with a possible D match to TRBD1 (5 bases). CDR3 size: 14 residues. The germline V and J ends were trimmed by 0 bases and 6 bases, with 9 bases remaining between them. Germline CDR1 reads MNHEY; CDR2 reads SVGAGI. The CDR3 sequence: CASSYSGLINEQFF. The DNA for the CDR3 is TGTGCCAGCAGTTACTCGGGGCTGATCAATGAGCAGTTCTTC.

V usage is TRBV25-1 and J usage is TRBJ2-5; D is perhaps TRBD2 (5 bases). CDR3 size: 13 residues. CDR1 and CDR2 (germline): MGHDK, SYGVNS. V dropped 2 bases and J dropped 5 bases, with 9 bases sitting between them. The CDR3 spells CASSEREWETQYF. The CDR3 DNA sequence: TGTGCCAGCAGTGAAAGGGAGTGGGAGACCCAGTACTTC.

The CDR3 spells CASSYGSGRVYEQYF. CDR3 nucleotides: TGTGCCAGCAGTTACGGGTCAGGGAGGGTTTACGAGCAGTACTTC. The V gene is TRBV6-5, the J gene TRBJ2-7; TRBD2 matches 7 bases. Trimming cost V 2 bases and J 4 bases; bases outside gene matches: 8. This CDR3 is built from 15 residues. The germline CDR1 and CDR2 sequences are MNHEY and SVGAGI.

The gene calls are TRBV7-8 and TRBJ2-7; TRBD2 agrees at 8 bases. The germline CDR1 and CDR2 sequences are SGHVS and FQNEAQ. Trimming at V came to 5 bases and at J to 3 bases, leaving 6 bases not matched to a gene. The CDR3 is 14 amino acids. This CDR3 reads CASSAKTSVYEQYF. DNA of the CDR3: TGTGCCAGCAGCGCAAAGACTAGCGTCTACGAGCAGTACTTC.

CDR3: CASSLGGPGSTGELFF. As DNA, the CDR3 is TGTGCCAGCAGCTTAGGGGGGCCGGGGAGCACCGGGGAGCTGTTTTTT. The chain recombines TRBV7-2 with TRBJ2-2; possibly TRBD1 for D (6 bases). The CDR3 covers 16 residues. The germline gives CDR1 SGHTA, CDR2 FQGNSA. With 1 base removed from V and 4 bases from J, the gap between germline ends came to 13 bases.

CDR3 in amino acids: CASIRAEGSTDTQYF. Here the CDR3 DNA reads TGTGCCAGCATACGAGCGGAGGGGAGCACAGATACGCAGTATTTT. J is TRBJ2-3 and V is TRBV2, with D possibly matching TRBD2 (6 bases). The V end was cut by 7 bases, the J end by 0 bases, with 14 bases between. Germline CDR1 reads SNHLY; CDR2 reads FYNNEI. This CDR3 region has 15 residues. The full variable domain, in which reference TRBV2 and TRBJ2-3 provide the parts outside the CDR3, is EPEVTQTPSHQVTQMGQEVILRCVPISNHLYFYWYRQILGQKVEFLVSFYNNEISEKSEIFDDQFSVERPDGSNFTLKIRSTKLEDSAMYFCASIRAEGSTDTQYFGPGTRLTVL.

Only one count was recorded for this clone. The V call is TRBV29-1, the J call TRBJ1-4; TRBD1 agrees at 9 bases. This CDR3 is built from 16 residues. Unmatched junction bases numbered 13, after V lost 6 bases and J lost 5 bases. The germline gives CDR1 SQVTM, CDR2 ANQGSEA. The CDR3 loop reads CSVELPDRGVNEKLFF. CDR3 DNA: TGCAGCGTCGAATTACCGGACAGGGGTGTCAATGAAAAACTGTTTTTT.

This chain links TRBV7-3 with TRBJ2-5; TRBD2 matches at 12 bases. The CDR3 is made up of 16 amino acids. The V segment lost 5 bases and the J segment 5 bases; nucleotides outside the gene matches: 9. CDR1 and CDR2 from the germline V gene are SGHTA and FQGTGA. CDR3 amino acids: CASSPSSGRACETQYF. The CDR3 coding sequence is TGTGCCAGCAGCCCATCTAGCGGGAGGGCCTGTGAGACCCAGTACTTC.

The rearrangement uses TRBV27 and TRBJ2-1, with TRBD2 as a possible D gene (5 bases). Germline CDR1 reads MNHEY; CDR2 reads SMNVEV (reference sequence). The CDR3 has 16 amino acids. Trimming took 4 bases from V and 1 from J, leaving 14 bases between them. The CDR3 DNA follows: TGTGCCAGCAGTTCTATGAAGCGGATTTCCTACAATGAGCAGTTCTTC. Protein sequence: CASSSMKRISYNEQFF.

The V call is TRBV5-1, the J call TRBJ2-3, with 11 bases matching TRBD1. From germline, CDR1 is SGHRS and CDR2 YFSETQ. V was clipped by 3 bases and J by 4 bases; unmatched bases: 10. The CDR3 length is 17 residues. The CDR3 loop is CASSSVKDRGLADTQYF. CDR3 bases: TGCGCCAGCAGCTCGGTGAAGGACAGGGGGCTGGCAGATACGCAGTATTTT. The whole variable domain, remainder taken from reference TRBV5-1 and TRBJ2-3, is KAGVTQTPRYLIKTRGQQVTLSCSPISGHRSVSWYQQTPGQGLQFLFEYFSETQRNKGNFPGRFSGRQFSNSRSEMNVSTLELGDSALYLCASSSVKDRGLADTQYFGPGTRLTVL.

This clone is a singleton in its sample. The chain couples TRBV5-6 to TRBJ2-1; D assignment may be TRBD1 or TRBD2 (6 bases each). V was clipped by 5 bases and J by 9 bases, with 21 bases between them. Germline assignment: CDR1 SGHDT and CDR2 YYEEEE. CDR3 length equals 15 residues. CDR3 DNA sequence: TGTGCCAGCAGTTGGAGGGGGACCCAGGGTGGTGAGCAGTTCTTC. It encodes CASSWRGTQGGEQFF.

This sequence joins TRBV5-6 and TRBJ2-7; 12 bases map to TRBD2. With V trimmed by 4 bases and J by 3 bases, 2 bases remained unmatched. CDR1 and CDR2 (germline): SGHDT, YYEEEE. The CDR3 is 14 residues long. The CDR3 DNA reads TGTGCCAGCAGCGCGACTAGCGGGGGCTACGAGCAGTACTTC. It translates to CASSATSGGYEQYF.

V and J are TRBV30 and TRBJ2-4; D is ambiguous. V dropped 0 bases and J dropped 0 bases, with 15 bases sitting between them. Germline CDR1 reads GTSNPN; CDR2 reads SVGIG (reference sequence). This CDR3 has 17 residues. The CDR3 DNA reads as TGTGCCTGGAGTGTTTACCGTCCTGGAATAGCCAAAAACATTCAGTACTTC. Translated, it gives CAWSVYRPGIAKNIQYF.

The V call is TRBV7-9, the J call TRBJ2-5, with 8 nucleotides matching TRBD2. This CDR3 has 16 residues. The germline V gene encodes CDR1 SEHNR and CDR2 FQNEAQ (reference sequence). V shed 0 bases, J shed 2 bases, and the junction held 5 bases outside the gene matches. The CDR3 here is CASSLAPPSGQETQYF. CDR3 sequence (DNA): TGTGCCAGCAGCTTAGCGCCTCCTAGCGGGCAAGAGACCCAGTACTTC.

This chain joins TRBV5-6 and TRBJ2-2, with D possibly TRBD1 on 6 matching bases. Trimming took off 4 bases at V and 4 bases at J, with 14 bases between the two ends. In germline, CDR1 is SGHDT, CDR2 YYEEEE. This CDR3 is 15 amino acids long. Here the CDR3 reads CASSQPGQLTGELFF. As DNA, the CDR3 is TGTGCCAGCAGCCAACCAGGACAGCTCACCGGGGAGCTGTTTTTT.

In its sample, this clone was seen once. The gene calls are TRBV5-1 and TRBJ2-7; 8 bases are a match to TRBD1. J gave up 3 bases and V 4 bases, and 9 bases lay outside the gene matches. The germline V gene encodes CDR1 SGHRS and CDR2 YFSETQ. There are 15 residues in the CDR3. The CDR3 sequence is CASSPDRGLGYEQYF. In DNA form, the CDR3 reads TGCGCCAGCAGCCCCGACAGGGGCCTGGGCTACGAGCAGTACTTC.

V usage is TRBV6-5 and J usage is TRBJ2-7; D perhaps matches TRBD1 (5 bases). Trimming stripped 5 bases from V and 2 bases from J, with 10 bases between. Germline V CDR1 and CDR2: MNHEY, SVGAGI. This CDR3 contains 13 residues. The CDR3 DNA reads TGTGCCAGCAGTGAGTCAGGGCCCTACGAGCAGTACTTC. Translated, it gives CASSESGPYEQYF.

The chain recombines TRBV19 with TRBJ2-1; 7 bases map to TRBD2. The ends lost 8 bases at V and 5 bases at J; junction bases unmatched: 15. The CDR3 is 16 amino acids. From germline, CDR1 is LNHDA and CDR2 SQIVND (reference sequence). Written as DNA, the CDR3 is TGTGCCAGTTCTCCACTAGCGAGATACCCTGACAATGAGCAGTTCTTC. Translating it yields CASSPLARYPDNEQFF.

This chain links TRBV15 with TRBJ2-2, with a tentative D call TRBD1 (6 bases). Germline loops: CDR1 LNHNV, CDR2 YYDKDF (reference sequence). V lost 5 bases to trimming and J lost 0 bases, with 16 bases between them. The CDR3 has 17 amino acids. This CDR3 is CATSPQWDTSNTGELFF. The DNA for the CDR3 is TGTGCCACCAGCCCTCAGTGGGACACCTCGAACACCGGGGAGCTGTTTTTT.

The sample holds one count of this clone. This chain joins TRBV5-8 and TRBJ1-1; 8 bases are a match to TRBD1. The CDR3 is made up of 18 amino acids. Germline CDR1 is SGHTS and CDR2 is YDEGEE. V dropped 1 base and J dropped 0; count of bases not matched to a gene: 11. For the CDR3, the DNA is TGTGCCAGCAGCTTGACGCAGGGGGCTAGGTGGATGAACACTGAAGCTTTCTTT. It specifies CASSLTQGARWMNTEAFF.

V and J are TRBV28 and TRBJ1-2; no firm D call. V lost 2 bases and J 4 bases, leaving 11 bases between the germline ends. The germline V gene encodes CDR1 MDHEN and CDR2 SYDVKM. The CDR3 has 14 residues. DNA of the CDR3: TGTGCCAGCAGTTTACGGGGATCTCCCTATGGCTACACCTTC. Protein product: CASSLRGSPYGYTF.

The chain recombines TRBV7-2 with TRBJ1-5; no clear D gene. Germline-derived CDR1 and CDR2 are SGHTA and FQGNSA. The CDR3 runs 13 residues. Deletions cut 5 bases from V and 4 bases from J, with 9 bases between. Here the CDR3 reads CASSPRRNQPQHF. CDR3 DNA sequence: TGTGCCAGCAGCCCTCGCCGAAATCAGCCCCAGCATTTT.